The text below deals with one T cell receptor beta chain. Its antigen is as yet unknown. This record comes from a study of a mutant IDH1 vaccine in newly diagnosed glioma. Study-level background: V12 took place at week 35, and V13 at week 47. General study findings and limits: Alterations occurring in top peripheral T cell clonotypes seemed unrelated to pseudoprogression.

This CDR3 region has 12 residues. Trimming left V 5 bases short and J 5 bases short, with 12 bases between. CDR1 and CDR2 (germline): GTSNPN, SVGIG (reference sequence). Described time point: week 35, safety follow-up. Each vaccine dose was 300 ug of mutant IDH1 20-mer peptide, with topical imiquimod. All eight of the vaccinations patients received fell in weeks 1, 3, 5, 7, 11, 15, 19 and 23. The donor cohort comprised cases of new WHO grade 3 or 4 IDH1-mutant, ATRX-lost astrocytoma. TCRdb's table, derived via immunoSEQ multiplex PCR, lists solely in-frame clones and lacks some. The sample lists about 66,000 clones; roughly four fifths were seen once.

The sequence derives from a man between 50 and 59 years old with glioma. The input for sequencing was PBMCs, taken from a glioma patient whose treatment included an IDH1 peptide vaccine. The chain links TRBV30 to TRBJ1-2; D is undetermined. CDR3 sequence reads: CAWEGSVYGYTF. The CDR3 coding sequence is TGTGCCTGGGAGGGTTCCGTGTATGGCTACACCTTC.